What follows describes a single T cell receptor beta chain. What it binds is unknown. This specimen comes from a study of cytomegalovirus exposure and HLA in healthy donors. In the PCR, 60 Vbeta and 13 Jbeta primers were used. Clones were read by immunoSEQ multiplex PCR, and TCRdb kept only the in-frame ones, dropping some. The repertoire shows just over 200,000 clones; the top ten hold roughly 1.2%. Study-wide findings and caveats: An Asian-associated ancestry cluster reportedly showed fewer N-insertions than the roughly 700-donor mean in a later analysis. Specific recognition of CMV antigens was confirmed in vitro for three chains (all CMV-associated).

Sample: PBMCs. The source is a girl aged 2 to 10 in good health and CMV-seropositive.

For the CDR3, the DNA is TGTGCCAGCAGCCCGACGGTCGGGATAGACAATCAGCCCCAGCATTTT. Translating gives CASSPTVGIDNQPQHF. The V gene is TRBV11-2, the J gene TRBJ1-5, with D uncertain. The V gene lost 5 bases and the J gene lost 3 bases, with 17 bases spanning the gap. The CDR3 has 16 amino acids. Germline CDR1 SGHAT, CDR2 FQNNGV.